These 19 T cell receptor beta chains originate from one sample sequenced in a study of Tregs in tolerant kidney transplant recipients. Here immunoSEQ multiplex PCR was the method, and the copy in TCRdb shows in-frame clones only, minus some. Its clone listing holds 50,000 or so clones. The sequenced sample was CD4+ T cells from blood, obtained before the transplant. The receptors derive from a human donor who received a combined kidney and bone marrow transplant.

Of note for this clone: The observed sequence ends 3 residues before the CDR3 terminus, with the missing tail filled in from the germline J gene. The chain is built from TRBV2 and TRBJ2-5; 9 positions agree with TRBD2. The CDR3 totals 17 residues. V lost 2 bases to trimming and J lost 5 bases; unmatched junction nucleotides: 12. Germline-derived CDR1 and CDR2 are SNHLY and FYNNEI. The CDR3 reads CASSEPRYSGGGETQYF. The sequenced CDR3 bases are TGTGCCAGCAGTGAACCGCGGTATAGCGGGGGTGGGGAGACC.

As concerns this clone: The read terminates 3 residues ahead of where the CDR3 ends, so the germline J gene completes it. This rearrangement joins TRBV20-1 to TRBJ1-5; TRBD1 might be the D (5 bases). The ends were cut back, 1 base at V and 0 bases at J, with 10 bases in the middle. CDR1 and CDR2 from the germline V gene are DFQATT and SNEGSKA (reference sequence). This CDR3 comprises 15 residues. Here the CDR3 reads CSARVGAPSNQPQHF. CDR3 DNA, as far as it was read: TGCAGTGCTAGAGTAGGGGCCCCTAGCAATCAGCCC.

Note on this clone: The DNA ends 3 residues before the CDR3 does, and the rest of the CDR3 is filled in from the germline J gene. The chain joins TRBV7-9 to TRBJ1-3, with 7 bases identical to TRBD1. From germline, CDR1 is SEHNR and CDR2 FQNEAQ (reference sequence). This CDR3 region has 14 residues. CDR3 DNA (partial): TGTGCCAGCAGTTCCGGACAGGATAGACCCCCC. This sequence encodes CASSSGQDRPP. The entire CDR3 reads CASSSGQDRPPIYF.

Regarding this clone: Coverage ceases 3 residues before the CDR3 finishes, and the germline J gene fills in the end. The chain has TRBV19 and TRBJ1-6; no clear D. This CDR3 has 14 residues. Germline values: CDR1 LNHDA, CDR2 SQIVND (reference sequence). Deletions cut 5 bases from V and 7 bases from J, with 12 bases between. Here the CDR3 reads CASSLNPANSPLHF. Partial CDR3 DNA: TGTGCCAGTAGTCTAAACCCCGCCAATTCACCC.

The CDR3 bases that were read are TGTGCCAGCTCATCGGAAGTAGGGGGCACTGAA. It translates to CASSSEVGGTE. The entire CDR3 sequence reads CASSSEVGGTEAFF. V is TRBV18 and J is TRBJ1-1; D may be TRBD1 (6 bases). The read ends 3 residues shy of where the CDR3 ends; the end is completed using the germline J gene. Germline values: CDR1 KGHSH, CDR2 LQKENI. The CDR3 has 14 amino acids. The V and J ends lost 5 bases and 4 bases respectively, with 14 bases between them.

Concerning this clone: The CDR3 end lies 3 residues beyond the end of the read and is filled in from the germline J gene. The gene calls are TRBV7-6 and TRBJ2-7; D might be TRBD1 (6 bases). The ends were cut back, 4 bases at V and 2 bases at J, with 12 bases in the middle. Germline CDR1 SGHVS, CDR2 FNYEAQ. This CDR3 is built from 14 residues. CDR3 DNA (partial): TGTGCCAGCAGCTCGTCAGGGGTGACCTACGAG. It translates to CASSSSGVTYE. In full, the CDR3 is CASSSSGVTYEQYF.

Of note for this clone: Read sequence stops 3 residues before the CDR3 end, and the germline J gene provides the missing end. This same CDR3 is encoded by further DNA sequences in the sample. The rearrangement joins TRBV19 to TRBJ2-1; D ambiguous. This CDR3 region has 12 residues. V lost 5 bases and J lost 3, with 5 bases in between. Germline CDR1 and CDR2: LNHDA and SQIVND (reference sequence). The sequenced part of the CDR3 DNA is TGTGCCAGTAGTCTTCGCTACAATGAG. Translated: CASSLRYNE. The CDR3 as a whole reads CASSLRYNEQFF.

In regard to this clone: The read comes to an end 3 residues before the CDR3 does, leaving the germline J gene to fill in the end. The genes are TRBV5-6 and TRBJ1-2; D gene ambiguous. The germline gives CDR1 SGHDT, CDR2 YYEEEE. This CDR3 spans 13 amino acids. The CDR3 sequence is CASSLTGQHDYTF. The covered CDR3 bases are TGTGCCAGCAGCCTTACTGGGCAGCATGAC.

Comment on this clone: The CDR3 end is not reached by the read, which stops 3 residues before it; the germline J gene fills it in. The chain has TRBV18 and TRBJ1-1, with D possibly matching TRBD1 (5 bases). This CDR3 has 12 residues. Germline V gene sequence: CDR1 KGHSH, CDR2 LQKENI. This chain's CDR3 is CASSPAGREAFF. The CDR3 bases that were read are TGTGCCAGCTCACCCGCAGGGAGAGAA.

As to this clone: The missing CDR3 end, 3 residues past where the read stops, is filled in from the germline J gene. V usage is TRBV7-9 and J usage is TRBJ2-7, with D unclear. Trimming pared 5 bases from V and 0 bases from J, leaving 8 bases between. Germline V CDR1 and CDR2: SEHNR, FQNEAQ (reference sequence). The CDR3 is 13 residues long. The CDR3 region is CASSPDISYEQYF. CDR3 DNA, as far as it was read: TGTGCCAGCAGCCCCGACATCTCCTACGAG.

To note about this clone: The CDR3 end is not reached by the read, which stops 3 residues before it; the germline J gene fills it in. The rearrangement joins TRBV5-1 to TRBJ2-1; 10 bases line up with TRBD2. V lost 2 bases, J lost 4 bases, and 6 bases stayed unmatched. This CDR3 is 16 amino acids long. Germline V gene lookup returns CDR1 SGHRS and CDR2 YFSETQ. The sequenced part of the CDR3 DNA is TGCGCCAGCAGCTTAGGGGCTAGCGGGGGTTACAATGAG. It translates to CASSLGASGGYNE. The whole CDR3 protein is CASSLGASGGYNEQFF.

Notes on this clone: From the germline J gene comes the end of the CDR3, since the read stops 3 residues before it. The J gene is TRBJ2-2, the V gene TRBV6-2 or TRBV6-3, with TRBD2 matching over 7 bases. Germline CDR1 MNHEY, CDR2 SVGEGT. This CDR3 is 14 amino acids long. The V segment lost 6 bases and the J segment 5 bases; nucleotides outside the gene matches: 6. The CDR3 loop reads CASSGLVRTGELFF. The covered CDR3 bases are TGTGCCAGCAGCGGACTAGTACGAACCGGGGAG.

In the case of this clone: The read terminates 3 residues ahead of where the CDR3 ends, so the germline J gene completes it. The chain carries TRBV7-2 and TRBJ2-7, with D maybe TRBD1 (5 bases). CDR3 length equals 11 residues. The germline gives CDR1 SGHTA, CDR2 FQGNSA. Trimming stripped 3 bases from V and 5 bases from J, with 5 bases between. Here the CDR3 reads CASSFRDEQYF. The CDR3 DNA, read in part, is TGTGCCAGCAGCTTCAGGGACGAG. Together with reference TRBV7-2 and TRBJ2-7, the CDR3 gives the full variable domain: GAGVSQSPSNKVTEKGKDVELRCDPISGHTALYWYRQSLGQGLEFLIYFQGNSAPDKSGLPSDRFSAERTGGSVSTLTIQRTQQEDSAVYLCASSFRDEQYFGPGTRLTVT.

Of note for this clone: Read data end 3 residues before the CDR3 end; the end is taken from the germline J gene. The rearrangement joins TRBV5-1 to TRBJ1-2, with TRBD1 matching 8 bases. CDR3 size: 15 residues. Germline V gene data show CDR1 as SGHRS and CDR2 as YFSETQ. The trim removed 4 bases at V and 7 bases at J, leaving 12 bases unmatched. CDR3 sequence reads: CASSGGGTGSGGYTF. Partial CDR3 DNA: TGCGCCAGCAGCGGCGGCGGGACAGGTTCTGGTGGC.

On this clone itself: Coverage ceases 3 residues before the CDR3 finishes, and the germline J gene fills in the end. The chain has TRBV29-1 and TRBJ2-3; TRBD1 matches 9 bases. Germline V CDR1 and CDR2: SQVTM, ANQGSEA. V lost 5 bases to trimming and J lost 2 bases; unmatched junction nucleotides: 5. This CDR3 spans 14 amino acids. The CDR3 spells CSVFTGGLTDTQYF. The CDR3 DNA, read in part, is TGCAGCGTTTTTACAGGGGGCCTCACAGATACG.

On this clone: The sequence runs out 3 residues before the end of the CDR3; the remainder is reconstructed from the germline J gene. This chain connects TRBV2 to TRBJ1-3; D remains unclear. Trimming removed 6 bases from V and 0 bases from J, with 12 bases in between. The CDR3 totals 15 residues. Germline V gene data show CDR1 as SNHLY and CDR2 as FYNNEI. Here the CDR3 reads CASSPAGFSGNTIYF. CDR3 DNA, as far as it was read: TGTGCCAGCAGCCCGGCGGGCTTCTCTGGAAACACC.

Comment on this clone: Coverage ceases 3 residues before the CDR3 finishes, and the germline J gene fills in the end. The chain carries TRBV19 and TRBJ2-2; D uncertain. This CDR3 has 13 residues. Trimming shortened V by 4 bases and J by 5 bases, and 8 bases separated the two germline ends. Looked up from germline, CDR1 is LNHDA and CDR2 is SQIVND (reference sequence). CDR3 DNA, as far as it was read: TGTGCCAGTAGTACCATAGAGACCGGGGAG. This sequence encodes CASSTIETGE. The entire CDR3 protein reads CASSTIETGELFF.

About this clone itself: The read is 3 residues too short to cover the CDR3 end, so that end is filled in from the germline J gene. This chain joins TRBV5-1 and TRBJ1-2, with D hard to call. This CDR3 comprises 13 residues. The V gene lost 0 bases and the J gene lost 4 bases, with 7 bases spanning the gap. Germline lookup yields CDR1 SGHRS and CDR2 YFSETQ. CDR3 loop: CASSLADSYGYTF. The DNA read from the CDR3 is TGCGCCAGCAGCTTGGCAGATTCCTATGGC. Full variable domain (remainder filled in from reference TRBV5-1 and TRBJ1-2): KAGVTQTPRYLIKTRGQQVTLSCSPISGHRSVSWYQQTPGQGLQFLFEYFSETQRNKGNFPGRFSGRQFSNSRSEMNVSTLELGDSALYLCASSLADSYGYTFGSGTRLTVV.

As for this clone: The read stops 3 residues short of the end of the CDR3; the missing end is completed from the germline J gene. The V call is TRBV18, the J call TRBJ1-1, with 8 positions matching TRBD1. The junction had 7 bases not matched to a gene; V was cut back by 3 bases and J by 4 bases. The CDR3 runs 15 residues. The V gene's germline CDR1 is KGHSH and CDR2 LQKENI. The CDR3 is CASSPGQEGLTEAFF. Incomplete CDR3 DNA: TGTGCCAGCTCACCGGGACAGGAGGGACTCACTGAA.